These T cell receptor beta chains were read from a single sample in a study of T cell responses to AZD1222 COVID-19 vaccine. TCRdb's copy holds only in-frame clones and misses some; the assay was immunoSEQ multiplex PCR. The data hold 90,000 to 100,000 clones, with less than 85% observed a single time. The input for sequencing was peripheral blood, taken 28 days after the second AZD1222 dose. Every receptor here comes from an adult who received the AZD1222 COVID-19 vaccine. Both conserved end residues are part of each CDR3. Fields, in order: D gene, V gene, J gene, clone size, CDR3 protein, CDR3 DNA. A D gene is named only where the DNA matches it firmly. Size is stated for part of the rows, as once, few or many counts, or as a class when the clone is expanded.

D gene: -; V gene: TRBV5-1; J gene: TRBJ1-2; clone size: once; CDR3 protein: CASSLAGGDYGYTF; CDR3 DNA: TGCGCCAGCAGCTTGGCTGGTGGCGACTATGGCTACACCTTC
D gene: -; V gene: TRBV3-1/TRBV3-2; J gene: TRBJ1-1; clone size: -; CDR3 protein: CASSQDTRGTEAFF; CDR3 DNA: TGTGCCAGCAGCCAAGATACCCGCGGGACTGAAGCTTTCTTT
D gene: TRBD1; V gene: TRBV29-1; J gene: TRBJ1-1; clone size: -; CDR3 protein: CSAEGQVPEAFF; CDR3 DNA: TGCAGCGCAGAAGGACAGGTGCCAGAAGCTTTCTTT
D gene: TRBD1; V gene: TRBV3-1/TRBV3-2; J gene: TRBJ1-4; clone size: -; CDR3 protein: CASSQDSGGNNEKLFF; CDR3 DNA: TGTGCCAGCAGCCAAGATTCAGGGGGCAATAATGAAAAACTGTTTTTT
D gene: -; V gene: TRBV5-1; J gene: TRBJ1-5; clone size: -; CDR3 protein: CASSLGAAGPQHF; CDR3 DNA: TGCGCCAGCAGCTTGGGGGCCGCCGGGCCCCAGCATTTT
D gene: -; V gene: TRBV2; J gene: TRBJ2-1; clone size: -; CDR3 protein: CASSHGGYEQFF; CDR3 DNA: TGTGCCAGCAGCCACGGGGGATACGAGCAGTTCTTC
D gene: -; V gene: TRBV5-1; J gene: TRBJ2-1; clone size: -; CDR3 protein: CASSLDGSSYNEQFF; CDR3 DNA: TGCGCCAGCAGCCTGGACGGTAGCTCCTACAATGAGCAGTTCTTC
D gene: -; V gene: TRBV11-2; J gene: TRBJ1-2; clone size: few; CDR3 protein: CASSLEAGALYGYTF; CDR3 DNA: TGTGCCAGCAGCTTAGAGGCAGGGGCCCTCTATGGCTACACCTTC
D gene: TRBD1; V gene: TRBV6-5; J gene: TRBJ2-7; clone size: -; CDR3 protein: CASSPGTGQYEQYF; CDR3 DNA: TGTGCCAGCAGTCCCGGGACAGGGCAATACGAGCAGTACTTC
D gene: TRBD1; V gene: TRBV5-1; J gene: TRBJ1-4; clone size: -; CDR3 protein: CASSSSGTGIEKLFF; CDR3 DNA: TGCGCCAGCAGCTCTTCCGGGACAGGGATTGAAAAACTGTTTTTT
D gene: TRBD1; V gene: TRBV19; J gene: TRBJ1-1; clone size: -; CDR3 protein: CASSPQDREEAFF; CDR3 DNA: TGTGCCAGTAGTCCCCAGGACAGGGAAGAAGCTTTCTTT
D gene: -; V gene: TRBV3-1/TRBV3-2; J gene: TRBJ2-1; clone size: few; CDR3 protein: CASSQGRNEQFF; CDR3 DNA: TGTGCCAGCAGCCAAGGCCGGAATGAGCAGTTCTTC
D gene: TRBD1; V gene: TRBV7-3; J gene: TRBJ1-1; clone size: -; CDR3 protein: CASSFLPSTGGMNTEAFF; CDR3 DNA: TGTGCCAGCAGCTTTCTTCCCTCGACAGGGGGAATGAACACTGAAGCTTTCTTT
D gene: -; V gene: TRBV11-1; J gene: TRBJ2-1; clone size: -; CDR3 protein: CASSSFYNEQFF; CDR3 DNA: TGTGCCAGCAGCTCCTTTTACAATGAGCAGTTCTTC
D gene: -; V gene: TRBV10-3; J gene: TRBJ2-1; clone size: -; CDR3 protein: CAISGAPSHEQFF; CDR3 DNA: TGTGCCATCTCCGGCGCTCCGTCCCATGAGCAGTTCTTC
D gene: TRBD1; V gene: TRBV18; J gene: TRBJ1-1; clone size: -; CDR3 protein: CASSPPGQGVYTEAFF; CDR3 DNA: TGTGCCAGCTCACCACCCGGACAGGGGGTTTACACTGAAGCTTTCTTT
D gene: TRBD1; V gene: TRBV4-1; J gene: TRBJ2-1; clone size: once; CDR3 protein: CASSRQPLTGVDNEQFF; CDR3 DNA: TGCGCCAGCAGCCGGCAGCCTTTGACAGGGGTTGACAATGAGCAGTTCTTC
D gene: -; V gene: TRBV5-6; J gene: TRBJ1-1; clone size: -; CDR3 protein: CASIEYGRGNTEAFF; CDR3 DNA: TGTGCCAGCATCGAGTATGGCAGGGGAAACACTGAAGCTTTCTTT
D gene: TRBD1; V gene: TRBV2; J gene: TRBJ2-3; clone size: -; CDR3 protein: CASSEFGDRGTDTQYF; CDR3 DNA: TGTGCCAGCAGTGAGTTTGGGGACAGGGGAACTGATACGCAGTATTTT
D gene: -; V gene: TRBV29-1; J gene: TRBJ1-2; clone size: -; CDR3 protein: CSVGERTGYTF; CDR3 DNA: TGCAGCGTTGGGGAACGAACGGGCTACACCTTC
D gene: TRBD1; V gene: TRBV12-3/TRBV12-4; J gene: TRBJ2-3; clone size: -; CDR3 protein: CASSNRGVDTQYF; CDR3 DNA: TGTGCCAGCAGTAACAGGGGGGTAGATACGCAGTATTTT
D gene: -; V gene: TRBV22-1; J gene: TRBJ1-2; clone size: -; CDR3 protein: CPGSALWTGRVEGYTF; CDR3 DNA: TGTCCTGGGAGCGCCCTCTGGACAGGCCGGGTAGAGGGCTACACCTTC
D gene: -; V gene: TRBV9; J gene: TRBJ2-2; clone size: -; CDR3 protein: CASSVTPPVGTNTGELFF; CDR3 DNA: TGTGCCAGCAGCGTAACCCCCCCCGTAGGGACAAACACCGGGGAGCTGTTTTTT
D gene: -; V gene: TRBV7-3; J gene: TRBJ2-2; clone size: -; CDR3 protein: CASSLFSHTGELFF; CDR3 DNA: TGTGCCAGCAGCTTGTTTTCCCACACCGGGGAGCTGTTTTTT
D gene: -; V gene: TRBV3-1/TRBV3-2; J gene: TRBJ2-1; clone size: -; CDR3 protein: CASSQGPPSGEQFF; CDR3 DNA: TGTGCCAGCAGCCAAGGGCCGCCTTCAGGAGAGCAGTTCTTC
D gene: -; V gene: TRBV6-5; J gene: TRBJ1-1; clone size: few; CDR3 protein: CASSSLPGAGTEAFF; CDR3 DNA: TGTGCCAGCAGTTCCCTCCCAGGGGCAGGGACTGAAGCTTTCTTT
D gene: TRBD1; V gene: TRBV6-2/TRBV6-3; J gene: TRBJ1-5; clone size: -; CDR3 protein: CASSWDRGYSNQPQHF; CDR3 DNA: TGTGCCAGCAGTTGGGACAGGGGCTATAGCAATCAGCCCCAGCATTTT
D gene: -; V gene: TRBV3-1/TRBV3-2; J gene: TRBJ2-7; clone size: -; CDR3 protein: CASSHLKTYYEQYF; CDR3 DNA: TGTGCCAGCAGCCACTTGAAAACATACTACGAGCAGTACTTC
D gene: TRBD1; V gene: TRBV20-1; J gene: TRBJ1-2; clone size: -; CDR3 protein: CSASSTGGWSYTF; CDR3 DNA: TGCAGTGCTAGTTCGACAGGGGGCTGGAGCTACACCTTC
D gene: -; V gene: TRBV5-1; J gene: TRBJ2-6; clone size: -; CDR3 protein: CASSFGTSGANVLTF; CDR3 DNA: TGCGCCAGCAGCTTCGGGACATCTGGGGCCAACGTCCTGACTTTC
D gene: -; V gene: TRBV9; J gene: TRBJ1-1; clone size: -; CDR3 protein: CASSVDLEFRAFF; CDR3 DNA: TGTGCCAGCAGCGTAGATTTAGAGTTTAGAGCTTTCTTT
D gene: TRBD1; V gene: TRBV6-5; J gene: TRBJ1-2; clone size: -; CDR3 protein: CASTQGGGYTF; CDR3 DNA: TGTGCCAGCACTCAGGGGGGCGGCTACACCTTC
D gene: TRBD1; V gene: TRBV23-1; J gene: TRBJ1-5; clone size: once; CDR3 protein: CASSQSPYRGELYQPQHF; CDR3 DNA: TGCGCCAGCAGTCAATCCCCGTACAGGGGCGAACTGTATCAGCCCCAGCATTTT
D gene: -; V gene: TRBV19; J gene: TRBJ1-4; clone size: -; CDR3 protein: CASNSHVPGKEEKLFF; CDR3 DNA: TGTGCCAGTAATTCCCACGTCCCGGGCAAAGAGGAAAAACTGTTTTTT
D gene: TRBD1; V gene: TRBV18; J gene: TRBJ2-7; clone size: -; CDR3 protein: CASSPLTGAVNYEQYF; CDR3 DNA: TGTGCCAGCTCACCCTTGACAGGGGCTGTTAACTACGAGCAGTACTTC
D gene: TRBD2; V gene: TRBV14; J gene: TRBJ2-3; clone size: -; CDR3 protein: CASSQGPGGADTQYF; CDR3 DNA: TGTGCCAGCAGCCAAGGTCCCGGGGGGGCAGATACGCAGTATTTT
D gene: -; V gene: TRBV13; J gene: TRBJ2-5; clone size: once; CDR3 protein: CASSSRDLQGSDSTQETQYF; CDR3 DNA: TGTGCCAGCAGCTCACGAGACTTACAGGGTTCAGATTCGACCCAAGAGACCCAGTACTTC
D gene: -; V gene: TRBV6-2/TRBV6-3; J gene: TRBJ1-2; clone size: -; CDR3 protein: CASSKGLNYGYTF; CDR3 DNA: TGTGCCAGCAGTAAGGGACTGAACTATGGCTACACCTTC
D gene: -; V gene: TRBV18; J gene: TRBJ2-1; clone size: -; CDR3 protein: CASSPGRTSYNEQFF; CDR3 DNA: TGTGCCAGCTCACCAGGTCGGACCTCCTACAATGAGCAGTTCTTC
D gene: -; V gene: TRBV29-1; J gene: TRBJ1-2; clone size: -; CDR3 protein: CSVEDPPGNYGYTF; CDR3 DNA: TGCAGCGTTGAAGACCCACCAGGGAACTATGGCTACACCTTC
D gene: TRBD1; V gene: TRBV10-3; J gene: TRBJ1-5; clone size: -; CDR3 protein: CAISEATGPGPQHF; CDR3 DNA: TGTGCCATCAGTGAGGCGACAGGGCCTGGGCCCCAGCATTTT
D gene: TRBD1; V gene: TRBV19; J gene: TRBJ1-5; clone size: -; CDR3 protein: CASSAQQGINQPQHF; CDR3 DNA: TGTGCCAGTAGTGCACAACAGGGGATCAATCAGCCCCAGCATTTT
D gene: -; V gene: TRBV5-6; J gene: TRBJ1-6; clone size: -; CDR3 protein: CASSPRASYNSPLHF; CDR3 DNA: TGTGCCAGCAGCCCCAGGGCCTCCTATAATTCACCCCTCCACTTT
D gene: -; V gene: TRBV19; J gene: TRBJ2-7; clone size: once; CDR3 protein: CARPQDTGYEQYF; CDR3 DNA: TGTGCCAGACCCCAGGATACAGGGTACGAGCAGTACTTC
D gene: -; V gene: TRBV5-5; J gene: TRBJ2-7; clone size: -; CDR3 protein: CASSLDIGAYEQYF; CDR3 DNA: TGTGCCAGCAGCTTGGATATCGGGGCCTACGAGCAGTACTTC
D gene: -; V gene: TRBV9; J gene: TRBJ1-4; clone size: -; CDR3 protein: CASSVGGGTNEKLFF; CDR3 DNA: TGTGCCAGCAGCGTAGGGGGAGGCACTAATGAAAAACTGTTTTTT
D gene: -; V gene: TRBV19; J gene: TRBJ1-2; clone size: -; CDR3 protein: CASSIAAVYGYTF; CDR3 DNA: TGTGCCAGTAGTATAGCGGCCGTCTATGGCTACACCTTC
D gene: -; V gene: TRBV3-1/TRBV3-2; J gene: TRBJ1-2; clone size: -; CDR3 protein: CASSHAPPGQPLYGYTF; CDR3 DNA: TGTGCCAGCAGCCACGCTCCTCCCGGACAGCCTCTCTATGGCTACACCTTC
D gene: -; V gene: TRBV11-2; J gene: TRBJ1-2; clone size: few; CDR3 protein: CASSIQRDTIF; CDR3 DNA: TGTGCCAGCAGCATCCAACGGGACACAATCTTC
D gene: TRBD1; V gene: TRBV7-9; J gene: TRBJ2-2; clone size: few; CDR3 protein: CASSLGGRGRIGELFF; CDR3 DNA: TGTGCCAGCAGCTTAGGCGGCAGGGGGCGGATCGGGGAGCTGTTTTTT
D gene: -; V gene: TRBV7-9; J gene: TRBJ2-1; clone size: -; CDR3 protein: CASRTPGPQLVEQFF; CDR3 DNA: TGTGCCAGCAGGACGCCGGGACCCCAGCTGGTTGAGCAGTTCTTC
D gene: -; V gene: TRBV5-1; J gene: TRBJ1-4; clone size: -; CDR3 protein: CASSLEGAPGKLFF; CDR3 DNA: TGCGCCAGCAGCTTGGAAGGAGCCCCCGGGAAACTGTTTTTT
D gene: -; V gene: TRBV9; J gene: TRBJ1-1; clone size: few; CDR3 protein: CASSARVAADTEAFF; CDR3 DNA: TGTGCCAGCAGCGCCAGGGTCGCGGCGGACACTGAAGCTTTCTTT
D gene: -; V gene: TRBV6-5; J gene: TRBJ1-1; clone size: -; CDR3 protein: CASSSGHRNTEAFF; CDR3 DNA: TGTGCCAGCAGCTCGGGACATCGGAACACTGAAGCTTTCTTT
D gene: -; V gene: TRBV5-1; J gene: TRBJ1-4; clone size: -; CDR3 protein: CASSLEGGIEKLFF; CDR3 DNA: TGCGCCAGCAGCTTGGAGGGGGGAATTGAAAAACTGTTTTTT